Following are 18 T cell receptor beta chains from one sample sequenced in a study of blood T cell repertoires in COVID-19. Profiling relied on immunoSEQ multiplex PCR, and the TCRdb table lists in-frame clones only, not all of them. The table shows about 280,000 clones, with 85% occurring only once. Sequencing was performed on peripheral blood. The source of these receptors is a man in his forties or fifties with active or convalescent COVID-19.

The rearrangement uses TRBV18 and TRBJ1-2; TRBD1 aligns across 7 bases. This CDR3 is built from 13 residues. The trim removed 3 bases at V and 8 bases at J, leaving 6 bases unmatched. Germline V gives CDR1 KGHSH, CDR2 LQKENI. For the CDR3, the DNA is TGTGCCAGCTCACCCGACAGGGTCGAGGGCTACACCTTC. Translating it yields CASSPDRVEGYTF.

The V call is TRBV5-1, the J call TRBJ1-1; D is unclear. The V end was cut by 5 bases, the J end by 3 bases, with 8 bases between. This CDR3 spans 12 amino acids. CDR1 SGHRS and CDR2 YFSETQ come from the germline V gene. CDR3 sequence (DNA): TGCGCCAGCAGAGCCGGGGACACTGAAGCTTTCTTT. Amino acids: CASRAGDTEAFF.

This chain connects TRBV6-5 to TRBJ2-5, with TRBD2 matching over 11 bases. The CDR3 length is 15 residues. CDR1 is MNHEY and CDR2 is SVGAGI in the germline V gene. After removal of 6 bases from V and 5 bases from J, the junction contained 8 bases not matched to a gene. The CDR3 DNA sequence: TGTGCCAGCAGGAAAACTAGCGGGAGCTTCGAGACCCAGTACTTC. The encoded protein is CASRKTSGSFETQYF.

A single count supports this clone. The gene calls are TRBV7-3 and TRBJ2-1; D is possibly TRBD1 (5 bases). This CDR3 is built from 13 residues. Per germline, CDR1 SGHTA and CDR2 FQGTGA. Trimming left V 5 bases short and J 4 bases short, with 9 bases between. The CDR3 sequence is CASSLTEYNEQFF. The CDR3 nucleotides read TGTGCCAGCAGCCTGACAGAATACAATGAGCAGTTCTTC.

V is TRBV7-2 and J is TRBJ1-5; perhaps TRBD1 as D (6 bases). CDR1 is SGHTA and CDR2 is FQGNSA in the germline V gene. This CDR3 has 14 residues. V was shortened by 5 bases and J by 7 bases, with 15 bases between the two germline ends. This CDR3 reads CASSPGQTLQPQHF. Here the CDR3 DNA reads TGTGCCAGCAGCCCCGGACAGACCCTCCAGCCCCAGCATTTT.

The chain is built from TRBV4-2 and TRBJ1-6, with 7 bases aligning to TRBD1. J gave up 4 bases and V 6 bases, and 6 bases lay outside the gene matches. The CDR3 contains 15 residues. Germline V gives CDR1 LGHNA, CDR2 YNFKEQ. In nucleotides, the CDR3 is TGTGCCAGCAGGTCGACAGGGACGTATAATTCACCCCTCCACTTT. Translation gives CASRSTGTYNSPLHF.

The chain has TRBV28 and TRBJ2-1, with 7 bases aligning to TRBD2. V was clipped by 4 bases and J by 11 bases; unmatched bases: 2. Germline-derived CDR1 and CDR2 are MDHEN and SYDVKM. This CDR3 spans 11 amino acids. This CDR3 reads CASSWREKQFF. CDR3 in DNA: TGTGCCAGCAGTTGGCGGGAGAAGCAGTTCTTC.

V and J are TRBV7-2 and TRBJ1-5; D gene uncertain. The V end was cut by 4 bases, the J end by 2 bases, with 9 bases between. CDR1 and CDR2 from the germline V gene are SGHTA and FQGNSA. CDR3 length: 14 amino acids. The chain's CDR3 is CASSSNPGNQPQHF. CDR3 nucleotide sequence: TGTGCCAGCAGCTCCAATCCAGGCAATCAGCCCCAGCATTTT.

This clone was detected only a few times. The rearrangement joins TRBV14 to TRBJ2-3; D gene unclear. The CDR3 has 14 amino acids. The germline V gene has CDR1 SGHDN and CDR2 FVKESK. The ends were cut back, 1 base at V and 11 bases at J, with 16 bases in the middle. The DNA of the CDR3 is TGTGCCAGCAGCCAAGCCTCGTTACCTATTCGGCAGTATTTT. Its protein product is CASSQASLPIRQYF. The variable domain in full, completed from reference TRBV14 and TRBJ2-3, reads EAGVTQFPSHSVIEKGQTVTLRCDPISGHDNLYWYRRVMGKEIKFLLHFVKESKQDESGMPNNRFLAERTGGTYSTLKVQPAELEDSGVYFCASSQASLPIRQYFGPGTRLTVL.

This chain connects TRBV5-1 to TRBJ2-3; 8 positions match TRBD2. Germline CDR1 and CDR2: SGHRS and YFSETQ. CDR3 length: 15 residues. V shed 4 bases and J 2 bases; nucleotides not matched to a gene: 6. This CDR3 reads CASSPRAGDTDTQYF. The CDR3 nucleotides read TGCGCCAGCAGCCCACGAGCGGGAGACACAGATACGCAGTATTTT. The variable domain in full, completed from reference TRBV5-1 and TRBJ2-3, reads KAGVTQTPRYLIKTRGQQVTLSCSPISGHRSVSWYQQTPGQGLQFLFEYFSETQRNKGNFPGRFSGRQFSNSRSEMNVSTLELGDSALYLCASSPRAGDTDTQYFGPGTRLTVL.

The chain joins TRBV2 to TRBJ2-1; the D is unclear. Per germline, CDR1 SNHLY and CDR2 FYNNEI. There are 15 residues in the CDR3. The germline V and J ends were trimmed by 5 bases and 9 bases, with 20 bases remaining between them. The DNA of the CDR3 is TGTGCCAGCAGTATTACAGTGGGCACGATCGGTGAGCAGTTCTTC. It is translated as CASSITVGTIGEQFF. Complete variable domain (other parts from reference TRBV2 and TRBJ2-1): EPEVTQTPSHQVTQMGQEVILRCVPISNHLYFYWYRQILGQKVEFLVSFYNNEISEKSEIFDDQFSVERPDGSNFTLKIRSTKLEDSAMYFCASSITVGTIGEQFFGPGTRLTVL.

This clone was counted between two and nine times. V gene TRBV11-2 combines with J gene TRBJ2-2, with no clear D. Germline CDR1 and CDR2: SGHAT and FQNNGV. The CDR3 runs to 14 residues. V lost 0 bases, J lost 4 bases, and 6 bases lay in between. CDR3 sequence: CASSLEGLTGELFF. DNA for the CDR3: TGTGCCAGCAGCTTAGAGGGCCTCACCGGGGAGCTGTTTTTT.

The chain links TRBV7-9 to TRBJ1-1, with a weak D call TRBD1 (5 bases). Germline CDR1 reads SEHNR; CDR2 reads FQNEAQ (reference sequence). The germline V and J ends were trimmed by 4 bases and 3 bases, with 12 bases remaining between them. CDR3 length: 14 amino acids. The CDR3 loop reads CASSSQGRYTEAFF. The CDR3, as DNA: TGTGCCAGCAGCTCCCAGGGCCGATACACTGAAGCTTTCTTT.

The chain joins TRBV18 to TRBJ1-2; possible D gene TRBD1, 5 bases. Germline lookup yields CDR1 KGHSH and CDR2 LQKENI. This CDR3 contains 13 residues. V lost 3 bases, J lost 10 bases, and 15 bases lay in between. The CDR3 protein is CASSPGLDANYTF. The CDR3 bases are TGTGCCAGCTCACCGGGGCTGGACGCAAACTACACCTTC.

The chain is built from TRBV19 and TRBJ1-3; the match to TRBD1 covers 8 bases. The CDR3 loop spans 16 amino acids. CDR1 and CDR2 (germline): LNHDA, SQIVND (reference sequence). V lost 7 bases, J lost 2 bases, and 10 bases stayed unmatched. The CDR3 is CASTPTGVSPGNTIYF. CDR3 DNA sequence: TGTGCCAGTACCCCGACAGGGGTCTCTCCTGGAAACACCATATATTTT.

V and J are TRBV27 and TRBJ2-7; possibly TRBD2 for D (5 bases). Germline CDR1 reads MNHEY; CDR2 reads SMNVEV (reference sequence). This CDR3 has 13 amino acids. Trimming stripped 5 bases from V and 4 bases from J, with 12 bases between. The CDR3 loop is CASSGRRGYEQYF. In nucleotides, the CDR3 is TGTGCCAGCAGTGGCAGAAGAGGGTACGAGCAGTACTTC.

This sequence joins TRBV7-8 and TRBJ2-2, with 8 positions matching TRBD2. This CDR3 spans 15 amino acids. Germline-derived CDR1 and CDR2 are SGHVS and FQNEAQ. V was clipped by 1 base and J by 7 bases; unmatched bases: 5. The DNA of the CDR3 is TGTGCCAGCAGCTTAGGGTCTCTAGCGGGCGGGGAGCTGTTTTTT. Protein product: CASSLGSLAGGELFF.

Only a few counts were recorded for this clone. Within the sample, other DNA sequences also encode this same CDR3. CDR3 loop: CAWSVTGGSPLHF. CDR3 nucleotides: TGTGCCTGGAGTGTCACGGGGGGTTCACCCCTCCACTTT. The rearrangement uses TRBV30 and TRBJ1-6; maybe TRBD1 (5 bases). The CDR3 runs 13 residues. Trimming took 0 bases from V and 9 from J, leaving 9 bases between them. The germline V gene encodes CDR1 GTSNPN and CDR2 SVGIG (reference sequence).